The 27 T cell receptor beta chains reported below all come from one sample, sequenced in a study of blood T cell repertoires in COVID-19. Measured with immunoSEQ multiplex PCR; TCRdb has only the in-frame clones, and not every one. The sample has 150,000 or so clones, more than 70% seen once. Sequenced material: PBMCs or T cells enriched from blood (not recorded which). Every receptor here comes from a man between 40 and 49 years old who had recovered from COVID-19.

The chain links TRBV7-9 to TRBJ2-5; 7 bases line up with TRBD2. The CDR3 extends over 14 amino acids. Per germline, CDR1 SEHNR and CDR2 FQNEAQ (reference sequence). Trimming at V came to 5 bases and at J to 1 base, leaving 4 bases not matched to a gene. The CDR3 nucleotides are TGTGCCAGCAGCCGAGCGGGGCTCCAAGAGACCCAGTACTTC. Protein: CASSRAGLQETQYF.

The chain joins TRBV7-2 to TRBJ1-2, with 11 bases fitting TRBD1. CDR3 length: 13 residues. V shed 8 bases, J shed 5 bases, and the junction held 4 bases outside the gene matches. CDR1 is SGHTA and CDR2 is FQGNSA in the germline V gene. DNA of the CDR3: TGTGCCAGCGGACAGGGGGCTCTATATGGCTACACCTTC. This translates into CASGQGALYGYTF.

The chain is built from TRBV10-3 and TRBJ1-1; possibly TRBD1 for D (5 bases). V shed 0 bases and J shed 6 bases, with 26 bases lying between them. The CDR3 runs 19 residues. Germline-derived CDR1 and CDR2 are ENHRY and SYGVKD. The DNA for the CDR3 is TGTGCCATCAGTGAGTCGAGGAATCTTCTGGGCATGCGGGGGTCTGAAGCTTTCTTT. Its protein is CAISESRNLLGMRGSEAFF.

This chain connects TRBV5-6 to TRBJ1-2; D remains unclear. Trimming left V 0 bases short and J 2 bases short, with 17 bases between. The CDR3 sequence is 17 residues long. Germline-derived CDR1 and CDR2 are SGHDT and YYEEEE. Here the CDR3 reads CASSLVGSGSLNYGYTF. CDR3 nucleotide sequence: TGTGCCAGCAGCTTGGTGGGTTCGGGTTCCCTCAACTATGGCTACACCTTC.

The sample holds a few counts of this clone. V usage is TRBV5-1 and J usage is TRBJ1-2; 7 positions agree with TRBD1. The V gene's germline CDR1 is SGHRS and CDR2 YFSETQ. The ends lost 4 bases at V and 4 bases at J; junction bases unmatched: 10. This CDR3 is 15 amino acids long. The CDR3 DNA follows: TGCGCCAGCAGCGAAACAGGGGTGGGATTCTATGGCTACACCTTC. Protein: CASSETGVGFYGYTF. The entire variable domain, with the rest obtained from reference TRBV5-1 and TRBJ1-2, is as follows: KAGVTQTPRYLIKTRGQQVTLSCSPISGHRSVSWYQQTPGQGLQFLFEYFSETQRNKGNFPGRFSGRQFSNSRSEMNVSTLELGDSALYLCASSETGVGFYGYTFGSGTRLTVV.

The chain joins TRBV5-1 to TRBJ2-2; D possibly corresponds to TRBD2 (5 bases). CDR1 and CDR2 (germline): SGHRS, YFSETQ. V was clipped by 3 bases and J by 6 bases, with 18 bases between them. The CDR3 is 16 amino acids. The CDR3 loop is CASSWPRRREAGELFF. CDR3 bases: TGCGCCAGCAGCTGGCCTAGGCGTCGGGAAGCCGGGGAGCTGTTTTTT. The entire variable domain, with the rest obtained from reference TRBV5-1 and TRBJ2-2, is as follows: KAGVTQTPRYLIKTRGQQVTLSCSPISGHRSVSWYQQTPGQGLQFLFEYFSETQRNKGNFPGRFSGRQFSNSRSEMNVSTLELGDSALYLCASSWPRRREAGELFFGEGSRLTVL.

The chain carries TRBV6-5 and TRBJ1-1; D gene ambiguous. Per the germline V gene, CDR1 is MNHEY and CDR2 is SVGAGI. The CDR3 is 13 residues long. V dropped 2 bases and J dropped 6 bases, with 10 bases sitting between them. The CDR3 is CASSYGAVSEAFF. In nucleotides, the CDR3 is TGTGCCAGCAGTTACGGAGCGGTCTCTGAAGCTTTCTTT.

The table lists this clone with a few counts. The V call is TRBV4-1, the J call TRBJ1-2, with D perhaps TRBD1 (6 bases). V was trimmed by 2 bases and J by 8 bases, leaving 15 bases between them. This CDR3 is built from 14 residues. Germline V gene sequence: CDR1 MGHRA, CDR2 YSYEKL. The CDR3: CASSQPTDRTGYTF. In nucleotides, the CDR3 is TGCGCCAGCAGCCAACCAACTGACAGGACCGGCTACACCTTC.

This chain uses TRBV5-1 with TRBJ2-2; no clear D gene. Germline CDR1 is SGHRS and CDR2 is YFSETQ. Trimming removed 1 base at V and 6 bases at J, with 7 bases between. The CDR3 is made up of 13 amino acids. CDR3 nucleotides: TGCGCCAGCAGCTTGTCTCCTCCCGGGGAGCTGTTTTTT. Residues: CASSLSPPGELFF.

The genes are TRBV11-2 and TRBJ1-2; 7 bases fit TRBD1. After removal of 4 bases from V and 6 bases from J, the junction contained 14 bases not matched to a gene. Germline CDR1 and CDR2: SGHAT and FQNNGV. The CDR3 length is 16 residues. The CDR3 nucleotides are TGTGCCAGCAGCTCCCCGACAGGGAAGATCGGTGATGGCTACACCTTC. Translated, it gives CASSSPTGKIGDGYTF.

The CDR3 DNA reads TGTGCCAGCATGGGAGATGAAGCTTTCTTT. Translating gives CASMGDEAFF. The chain is built from TRBV25-1 and TRBJ1-1; no reliable D call. This CDR3 spans 10 amino acids. Germline assignment: CDR1 MGHDK and CDR2 SYGVNS. Trimming stripped 7 bases from V and 7 bases from J, with 7 bases between.

The chain is built from TRBV19 and TRBJ1-3; 10 bases align to TRBD1. Per the germline V gene, CDR1 is LNHDA and CDR2 is SQIVND (reference sequence). The CDR3 runs 16 residues. Losses at the gene ends were 5 bases for V and 1 base for J; bases not matched to a gene: 5. Written as DNA, the CDR3 is TGTGCCAGTAGTCTCGACAGGGGGCGGTCTGGAAACACCATATATTTT. Protein sequence: CASSLDRGRSGNTIYF.

The chain has TRBV5-1 and TRBJ1-3, with TRBD1 as a possible D gene (5 bases). The CDR3 is made up of 16 amino acids. CDR1 is SGHRS and CDR2 is YFSETQ in the germline V gene. V was cut by 3 bases and J by 0 bases, with 13 bases left in between. The CDR3 nucleotides read TGCGCCAGCAGCTCTACAGGATTTAACTCTGGAAACACCATATATTTT. It specifies CASSSTGFNSGNTIYF.

V is TRBV6-5 and J is TRBJ1-1, with 7 bases lining up with TRBD1. The CDR3 totals 15 residues. The germline V gene has CDR1 MNHEY and CDR2 SVGAGI. V lost 0 bases, J lost 5 bases, and 6 bases stayed unmatched. This CDR3 is CASSYSRQGRTEAFF. For the CDR3, the DNA is TGTGCCAGCAGTTACTCGAGACAGGGAAGGACTGAAGCTTTCTTT.

The chain combines TRBV10-3 with TRBJ2-1; TRBD1 might be the D (5 bases). The CDR3 is 16 amino acids. The germline V gene has CDR1 ENHRY and CDR2 SYGVKD. The V and J ends lost 7 bases and 0 bases respectively, with 16 bases between them. The CDR3 DNA sequence: TGTGCCATCAAACGAACGTGGGGCGGCTCCTACAATGAGCAGTTCTTC. This sequence encodes CAIKRTWGGSYNEQFF.

V is TRBV5-1 and J is TRBJ1-1; D unclear. The CDR3 length is 15 residues. With 4 bases removed from V and 5 bases from J, the gap between germline ends came to 18 bases. CDR1 is SGHRS and CDR2 is YFSETQ in the germline V gene. CDR3 region: CASSRLMAPGTEAFF. The CDR3 nucleotides read TGCGCCAGCAGCCGCCTTATGGCCCCGGGGACTGAAGCTTTCTTT.

V and J are TRBV5-6 and TRBJ2-7; 7 bases align to TRBD1. This CDR3 comprises 14 residues. Germline lookup yields CDR1 SGHDT and CDR2 YYEEEE. Trimming cost V 2 bases and J 5 bases; bases outside gene matches: 7. This CDR3 reads CASSFRRGTHEQYF. Written as DNA, the CDR3 is TGTGCCAGCAGCTTCCGCAGGGGGACCCACGAGCAGTACTTC.

The chain combines TRBV4-1 with TRBJ1-1; TRBD1 matches 8 bases. This CDR3 comprises 15 residues. Germline V gene sequence: CDR1 MGHRA, CDR2 YSYEKL. Trimming removed 1 base from V and 1 base from J; junction bases left unmatched: 2. The CDR3 loop reads CASSQVGQGNTEAFF. In DNA, the CDR3 is TGCGCCAGCAGCCAAGTTGGACAGGGGAACACTGAAGCTTTCTTT.

At least ten counts were recorded for this clone. The gene calls are TRBV7-9 and TRBJ1-1, with 10 bases matching TRBD1. CDR1 and CDR2 (germline): SEHNR, FQNEAQ (reference sequence). V was clipped by 7 bases and J by 2 bases; unmatched bases: 7. The length of the CDR3 is 15 residues. The CDR3: CASTETGGFNTEAFF. The CDR3 nucleotides are TGTGCCAGCACCGAGACAGGGGGCTTTAACACTGAAGCTTTCTTT.

The table lists this clone with a few counts. The chain combines TRBV1 with TRBJ1-2; the table names TRBD1, a call not compared with the DNA. TRBV1 is a pseudogene segment. The CDR3 has 16 amino acids. CDR3 region: CTSSQDSRGHCYGYTF. CDR3 nucleotide sequence: TGCACCAGCAGCCAAGATAGTAGGGGACACTGCTATGGCTACACCTTC.

The V call is TRBV15, the J call TRBJ2-1, with TRBD1 as a possible D gene (5 bases). Germline V lookup: CDR1 LNHNV, CDR2 YYDKDF (reference sequence). The V gene lost 1 base and the J gene lost 4 bases, with 11 bases spanning the gap. The CDR3 has 15 residues. The CDR3 bases are TGTGCCACCAGCAGAGGAATAACAGGATACAATGAGCAGTTCTTC. This translates into CATSRGITGYNEQFF.

This clone was counted a single time. The V call is TRBV5-1, the J call TRBJ2-2; 8 nucleotides agree with TRBD1. V lost 1 base to trimming and J lost 0 bases; unmatched junction nucleotides: 2. The CDR3 consists of 16 residues. Germline V gives CDR1 SGHRS, CDR2 YFSETQ. CDR3 in amino acids: CASSLIQGANTGELFF. The CDR3 DNA reads TGCGCCAGCAGCTTGATACAGGGGGCGAACACCGGGGAGCTGTTTTTT.

V and J are TRBV9 and TRBJ2-1; D is uncertain. The CDR3 consists of 12 residues. Germline-derived CDR1 and CDR2 are SGDLS and YYNGEE. With 0 bases removed from V and 6 bases from J, the gap between germline ends came to 4 bases. The CDR3 coding sequence is TGTGCCAGCAGCGTAGTTAGCAATGAGCAGTTCTTC. It is translated as CASSVVSNEQFF. Based on the CDR3 plus reference TRBV9 and TRBJ2-1, the full variable domain is DSGVTQTPKHLITATGQRVTLRCSPRSGDLSVYWYQQSLDQGLQFLIQYYNGEERAKGNILERFSAQQFPDLHSELNLSSLELGDSALYFCASSVVSNEQFFGPGTRLTVL.

The chain couples TRBV5-1 to TRBJ1-4; possibly TRBD1 for D (6 bases). The V end lost 2 bases, the J end lost 8 bases, and 13 bases lay between the germline ends. Germline CDR1 SGHRS, CDR2 YFSETQ. This CDR3 is 14 amino acids long. The CDR3 DNA is TGCGCCAGCAGCTTTCGGGGGGCAGGCGAAAAACTGTTTTTT. It codes for CASSFRGAGEKLFF. Filled out from reference TRBV5-1 and TRBJ1-4, the complete variable domain reads KAGVTQTPRYLIKTRGQQVTLSCSPISGHRSVSWYQQTPGQGLQFLFEYFSETQRNKGNFPGRFSGRQFSNSRSEMNVSTLELGDSALYLCASSFRGAGEKLFFGSGTQLSVL.

The chain couples TRBV19 to TRBJ2-5; weak D call: TRBD2 (6 bases). CDR1 and CDR2 from the germline V gene are LNHDA and SQIVND (reference sequence). The V gene lost 1 base and the J gene lost 4 bases, with 7 bases spanning the gap. The CDR3 has 13 amino acids. The CDR3 sequence: CASSIGGGETQYF. The CDR3 DNA reads as TGTGCCAGTAGTATAGGGGGAGGAGAGACCCAGTACTTC.

The V call is TRBV7-3, the J call TRBJ2-2; 7 bases are shared with TRBD2. There are 16 residues in the CDR3. Trimming took 4 bases from V and 0 from J; bases not matched to a gene: 5. Germline V gives CDR1 SGHTA, CDR2 FQGTGA. The CDR3 region is CASSSAGLSNTGELFF. The CDR3 DNA follows: TGTGCCAGCAGCTCAGCGGGGCTATCGAACACCGGGGAGCTGTTTTTT.

This clone was counted many times. The chain uses TRBV6-5 and TRBJ1-3; 7 bases fit TRBD1. Trimming took 5 bases from V and 9 from J; bases not matched to a gene: 1. Looked up from germline, CDR1 is MNHEY and CDR2 is SVGAGI. This CDR3 contains 11 residues. The CDR3 DNA is TGTGCCAGCAGTCCAGGGGGCACCATATATTTT. Protein product: CASSPGGTIYF.